Here is one T cell receptor beta chain with its context. This sample's time point: new active TB diagnosis, blood taken before or within 7 days of starting treatment. The data stem from a study of T cells in tuberculosis. Per germline, CDR1 SGHRS and CDR2 YFSETQ. V lost 4 bases to trimming and J lost 2 bases, with 20 bases between them. CDR3 length: 17 amino acids. The repertoire was sequenced with immunoSEQ multiplex PCR; TCRdb's copy has only in-frame clones and lacks some. The sample lists 30,000 to 40,000 clones, around 94% occurring once. The chain joins TRBV5-1 to TRBJ2-3; possibly TRBD2 for D (6 bases). The sequence derives from an adult with tuberculosis. Sequenced here: PBMCs, sampled at tuberculosis diagnosis. CDR3 amino acids: CASSPGLASDYTDTQYF. CDR3 bases: TGCGCCAGCAGCCCCGGGCTAGCGTCGGACTACACAGATACGCAGTATTTT.